Included here is one T cell receptor (beta chain) sequence, with context. Methods used by the authors: The assay estimated nucleated cells by amplifying reference gene primers. Using immunoSEQ multiplex PCR, the repertoire was profiled, and TCRdb retains in-frame clones only, with some absent. V and J calls and clone size come straight from that table; D and trimming were deduced from the DNA. The repertoire holds some 140,000 clones, with around four fifths as singletons. The CDR3 sequence is 17 residues long. CDR1 SEHNR and CDR2 FQNEAQ come from the germline V gene (reference sequence). V gave up 1 base and J gave up 2 bases; unmatched junction bases: 11. The sample belongs to a study of blood T cell repertoires in COVID-19. Study overall: Sites across the United States, Italy and Spain contributed samples from acute and convalescent COVID-19. The cDNA or gDNA used as material had been derived from T cells, B-cell-depleted T cells, or PBMCs.

Sequenced: peripheral blood. The source of this sequence is a man of 80 years or more with acute or convalescent COVID-19. V gene TRBV7-9 combines with J gene TRBJ2-7, with 7 bases that match TRBD1. The CDR3 DNA follows: TGTGCCAGCAGCTTAGTTTACCACAGGGGCTACACCTACGAGCAGTACTTC. It yields the protein CASSLVYHRGYTYEQYF.